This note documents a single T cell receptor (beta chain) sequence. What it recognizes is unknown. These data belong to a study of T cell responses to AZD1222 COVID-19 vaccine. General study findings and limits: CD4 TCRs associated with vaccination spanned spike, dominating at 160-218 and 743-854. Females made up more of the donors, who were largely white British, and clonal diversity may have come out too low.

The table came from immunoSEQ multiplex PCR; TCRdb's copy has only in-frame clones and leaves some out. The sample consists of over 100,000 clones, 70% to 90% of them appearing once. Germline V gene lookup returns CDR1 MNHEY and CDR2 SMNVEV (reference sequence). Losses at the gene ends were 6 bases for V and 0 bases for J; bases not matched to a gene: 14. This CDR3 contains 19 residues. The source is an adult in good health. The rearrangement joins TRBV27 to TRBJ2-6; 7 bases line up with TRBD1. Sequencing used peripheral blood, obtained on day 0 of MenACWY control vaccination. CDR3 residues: CASRSILQGRVSGANVLTF. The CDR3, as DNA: TGTGCCAGCAGATCAATTCTACAGGGGAGAGTCTCTGGGGCCAACGTCCTGACTTTC.